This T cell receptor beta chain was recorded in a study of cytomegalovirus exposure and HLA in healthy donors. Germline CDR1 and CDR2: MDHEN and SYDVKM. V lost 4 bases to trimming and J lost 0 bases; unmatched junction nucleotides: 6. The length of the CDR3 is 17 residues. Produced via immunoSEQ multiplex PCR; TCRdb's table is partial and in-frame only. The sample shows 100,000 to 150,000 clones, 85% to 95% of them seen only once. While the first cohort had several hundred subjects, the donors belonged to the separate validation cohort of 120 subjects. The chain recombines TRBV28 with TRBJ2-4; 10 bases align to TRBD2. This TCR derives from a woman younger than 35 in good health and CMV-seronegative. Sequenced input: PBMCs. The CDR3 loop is CASSSPGLAVAKNIQYF. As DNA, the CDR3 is TGTGCCAGCAGTTCACCCGGACTAGCGGTAGCCAAAAACATTCAGTACTTC.